What follows describes a single T cell receptor beta chain. This sample was taken from a study of blood T cell repertoires in COVID-19. The CDR3 runs 14 residues. Germline V gene lookup returns CDR1 LNHDA and CDR2 SQIVND (reference sequence). V lost 3 bases to trimming and J lost 8 bases; unmatched junction nucleotides: 7. Authors' methods: The assay estimated nucleated cells by amplifying reference gene primers. Repertoires were generated with immunoSEQ multiplex PCR, while TCRdb's copy carries only in-frame clones and drops some. Clone size and V and J calls were adopted from that table, with D and trimming inferred from the DNA. Found here are around 220,000 clones, about 88% of them singletons; the top ten hold under 2.5%.

This chain uses TRBV19 with TRBJ2-1, with 7 bases fitting TRBD2. The sequenced sample consisted of peripheral blood. The TCR comes from a woman between 40 and 55 years old who had recovered from COVID-19. The chain's CDR3 is CASSILAGAYEQFF. In DNA form, the CDR3 reads TGTGCCAGTAGTATCTTGGCGGGAGCATATGAGCAGTTCTTC.